This entry lists 23 T cell receptor beta chains sequenced from one sample in a study of blood T cell repertoires in COVID-19. Clones were sequenced by immunoSEQ multiplex PCR, and TCRdb holds only the in-frame ones, with some missing. This table has approximately 310,000 clones, 87% appearing once. Sequencing used peripheral blood. The receptors shown here come from a man in his fifties or sixties with active or convalescent COVID-19.

CDR3 sequence reads: CASSLSLKETQYF. CDR3 nucleotide sequence: TGTGCCAGCAGCTTAAGCCTTAAAGAGACCCAGTACTTC. The chain recombines TRBV7-2 with TRBJ2-5; D is undetermined. The CDR3 totals 13 residues. Trimming removed 2 bases from V and 3 bases from J, with 7 bases in between. The germline CDR1 and CDR2 sequences are SGHTA and FQGNSA.

J is TRBJ1-1 and V is TRBV7-2; weak D call: TRBD1 (6 bases). CDR3 size: 14 residues. V lost 7 bases and J 3 bases, leaving 15 bases between the germline ends. Germline loops: CDR1 SGHTA, CDR2 FQGNSA. CDR3 nucleotide sequence: TGTGCCAGCATCCACCGAGGGGGAGACACTGAAGCTTTCTTT. Protein sequence: CASIHRGGDTEAFF.

This clone was recorded once. V gene TRBV2 combines with J gene TRBJ2-1; 7 bases map to TRBD2. Trimming cost V 8 bases and J 5 bases; bases outside gene matches: 9. This CDR3 comprises 14 residues. In germline, CDR1 is SNHLY, CDR2 FYNNEI. The CDR3 DNA reads as TGTGCCAGCGATGAAAGCGGGACCAACAATGAGCAGTTCTTC. Translation gives CASDESGTNNEQFF.

The V gene is TRBV25-1, the J gene TRBJ2-2; maybe TRBD2 (5 bases). The CDR3 has 14 residues. Germline CDR1 MGHDK, CDR2 SYGVNS. V lost 7 bases and J lost 5, with 14 bases in between. DNA of the CDR3: TGTGCCAGCAAATGGGCAGGAGGAACCGGGGAGCTGTTTTTT. Its translation: CASKWAGGTGELFF.

The V and J genes are TRBV11-3 and TRBJ2-1; D might be TRBD1 (6 bases). Germline CDR1 and CDR2: SGHNT and YENEEA. The CDR3 covers 14 residues. V was cut by 1 base and J by 2 bases, with 6 bases left in between. CDR3 coding DNA: TGTGCCAGCAGCTTAGGACAGGCCTACAATGAGCAGTTCTTC. It encodes CASSLGQAYNEQFF.

V gene TRBV28 combines with J gene TRBJ1-2; 8 nucleotides match TRBD1. The junction had 5 bases not matched to a gene; V was cut back by 0 bases and J by 5 bases. The CDR3 is made up of 15 amino acids. Per germline, CDR1 MDHEN and CDR2 SYDVKM. This CDR3 reads CASSLWETGAYGYTF. As DNA, the CDR3 is TGTGCCAGCAGTTTATGGGAGACAGGGGCTTATGGCTACACCTTC.

The J gene is TRBJ1-2, the V gene TRBV24-1; 10 bases align to TRBD1. CDR1 is KGHDR, CDR2 SFDVKD, per germline. With 1 base clipped from V and 4 bases from J, the junction kept 5 bases outside the gene matches. The CDR3 spans 16 residues. DNA of the CDR3: TGTGCCACCAGTGATTTCCGGACAGGGGGACTCTATGGCTACACCTTC. Its translation: CATSDFRTGGLYGYTF.

The rearrangement joins TRBV7-2 to TRBJ2-3; 7 bases align to TRBD2. CDR1 is SGHTA and CDR2 is FQGNSA in the germline V gene. Losses at the gene ends were 5 bases for V and 8 bases for J; bases not matched to a gene: 10. The CDR3 totals 14 residues. The DNA for the CDR3 is TGTGCCAGCAGCCTCCCGGGGGGTAAAGGTACGCAGTATTTT. This sequence encodes CASSLPGGKGTQYF.

The chain carries TRBV9 and TRBJ1-2, with 7 positions matching TRBD1. The J segment lost 2 bases and the V segment lost 4 bases, leaving 5 bases of the junction unmatched. This CDR3 contains 14 residues. Per germline, CDR1 SGDLS and CDR2 YYNGEE. CDR3 loop: CASSLTGRNYGYTF. Written as DNA, the CDR3 is TGTGCCAGCAGCCTGACAGGGAGAAACTATGGCTACACCTTC.

The V and J genes are TRBV24-1 and TRBJ1-4; perhaps TRBD1 as D (6 bases). The germline CDR1 and CDR2 sequences are KGHDR and SFDVKD. The CDR3 is 15 amino acids. V lost 4 bases and J 7 bases, leaving 15 bases between the germline ends. The CDR3: CATSDRKDRSEKLFF. DNA for the CDR3: TGTGCCACCAGTGACCGCAAAGACAGGTCTGAAAAACTGTTTTTT.

V usage is TRBV9 and J usage is TRBJ1-5, with 7 nucleotides matching TRBD1. The CDR3 loop spans 15 amino acids. CDR1 and CDR2 from the germline V gene are SGDLS and YYNGEE. The junction had 6 bases not matched to a gene; V was cut back by 4 bases and J by 2 bases. The CDR3 sequence is CASSRGGQGNQPQHF. The CDR3 nucleotides are TGTGCCAGCAGCCGAGGGGGCCAAGGCAATCAGCCCCAGCATTTT.

V and J are TRBV30 and TRBJ1-2, with 7 bases lining up with TRBD1. Trimming removed 5 bases from V and 7 bases from J; junction bases left unmatched: 7. CDR1 and CDR2 (germline): GTSNPN, SVGIG (reference sequence). The CDR3 consists of 12 residues. CDR3 DNA: TGTGCCTGGGGCACAGGGGTATCTGGCTACACCTTC. It specifies CAWGTGVSGYTF.

The V gene is TRBV7-2, the J gene TRBJ1-1; TRBD1 matches at 8 bases. Germline V CDR1 and CDR2: SGHTA, FQGNSA. The CDR3 runs to 16 residues. V shed 2 bases, J shed 4 bases, and the junction held 9 bases outside the gene matches. The CDR3, as DNA: TGTGCCAGCAGCTTAAGCTCAGGGGGCGCTTTCACTGAAGCTTTCTTT. It is translated as CASSLSSGGAFTEAFF.

CDR3 region: CASSDRADTQYF. The CDR3 DNA reads as TGTGCCAGCAGTGACAGGGCAGATACGCAGTATTTT. J is TRBJ2-3 and V is TRBV2; maybe TRBD1 (5 bases). Trimming stripped 3 bases from V and 4 bases from J, with 5 bases between. This CDR3 is built from 12 residues. Per germline, CDR1 SNHLY and CDR2 FYNNEI.

This chain links TRBV5-8 with TRBJ2-5; D perhaps matches TRBD1 (6 bases). Germline V gives CDR1 SGHTS, CDR2 YDEGEE. The CDR3 extends over 13 amino acids. V lost 4 bases and J 5 bases, leaving 12 bases between the germline ends. The CDR3 here is CASSHRAGETQYF. Written as DNA, the CDR3 is TGTGCCAGCAGCCACAGGGCCGGGGAGACCCAGTACTTC.

The chain is built from TRBV9 and TRBJ2-2; tentatively, D is TRBD2 (5 bases). The CDR3 is 15 residues long. Trimming removed 2 bases from V and 4 bases from J, with 12 bases in between. CDR1 is SGDLS, CDR2 YYNGEE, per germline. The CDR3 reads CASSVGGSFTGELFF. In nucleotides, the CDR3 is TGTGCCAGCAGCGTGGGTGGGAGCTTCACCGGGGAGCTGTTTTTT.

The V call is TRBV11-2, the J call TRBJ2-7, with TRBD2 identical over 11 bases. The ends lost 1 base at V and 1 base at J; junction bases unmatched: 6. The CDR3 has 17 residues. Germline CDR1 SGHAT, CDR2 FQNNGV. The CDR3 reads CASSLAGLAGRSYEQYF. The CDR3 region has the DNA TGTGCCAGCAGCTTAGCCGGACTAGCGGGCCGATCCTACGAGCAGTACTTC. Complete variable domain (other parts from reference TRBV11-2 and TRBJ2-7): EAGVAQSPRYKIIEKRQSVAFWCNPISGHATLYWYQQILGQGPKLLIQFQNNGVVDDSQLPKDRFSAERLKGVDSTLKIQPAKLEDSAVYLCASSLAGLAGRSYEQYFGPGTRLTVT.

The chain combines TRBV7-8 with TRBJ2-7, with D tentatively TRBD1 (6 bases). Per the germline V gene, CDR1 is SGHVS and CDR2 is FQNEAQ. Trimming stripped 4 bases from V and 4 bases from J, with 23 bases between. The CDR3 is 17 residues long. The CDR3 is CASSSTIPQGRGYEQYF. The CDR3 DNA follows: TGTGCCAGCAGCTCGACGATCCCACAGGGTAGGGGTTACGAGCAGTACTTC.

The chain links TRBV28 to TRBJ2-2, with D maybe TRBD1 (5 bases). This CDR3 comprises 17 residues. CDR1 and CDR2 (germline): MDHEN, SYDVKM. Trimming pared 1 base from V and 0 bases from J, leaving 12 bases between. The CDR3 here is CASSLSAQGSNTGELFF. As DNA, the CDR3 is TGTGCCAGCAGTTTATCGGCGCAGGGTTCGAACACCGGGGAGCTGTTTTTT.

V gene TRBV6-2 or TRBV6-3 combines with J gene TRBJ1-2; 7 positions match TRBD1. The V and J ends lost 0 bases and 0 bases, in that order; junction bases with no gene match: 4. The CDR3 consists of 16 residues. Germline V CDR1 and CDR2: MNHEY, SVGEGT. CDR3 bases: TGTGCCAGCAGTTACTCTCGACAGGGCGCTAACTATGGCTACACCTTC. Its translation is CASSYSRQGANYGYTF.

V usage is TRBV5-1 and J usage is TRBJ2-1; D possibly corresponds to TRBD1 (6 bases). The germline V and J ends were trimmed by 4 bases and 0 bases, with 17 bases remaining between them. The CDR3 covers 17 residues. The V gene's germline CDR1 is SGHRS and CDR2 YFSETQ. DNA for the CDR3: TGCGCCAGCAGCATACTCCTAACAGGGAGCTCCTACAATGAGCAGTTCTTC. Amino acids: CASSILLTGSSYNEQFF.

The rearrangement joins TRBV28 to TRBJ2-2; 7 nucleotides agree with TRBD2. The CDR3 has 15 amino acids. The V segment lost 7 bases and the J segment 4 bases; nucleotides outside the gene matches: 9. CDR1 is MDHEN and CDR2 is SYDVKM in the germline V gene. CDR3 sequence: CASILGRDPTGELFF. The DNA for the CDR3 is TGTGCCAGCATCTTGGGGAGGGATCCCACCGGGGAGCTGTTTTTT.

V usage is TRBV2 and J usage is TRBJ1-6, with 12 bases that match TRBD1. Losses at the gene ends were 8 bases for V and 11 bases for J; bases not matched to a gene: 1. Germline-derived CDR1 and CDR2 are SNHLY and FYNNEI. The CDR3 spans 12 residues. The CDR3 reads CASRDRGPPLHF. The CDR3 DNA sequence: TGTGCCAGCCGGGACAGGGGGCCACCCCTCCACTTT.